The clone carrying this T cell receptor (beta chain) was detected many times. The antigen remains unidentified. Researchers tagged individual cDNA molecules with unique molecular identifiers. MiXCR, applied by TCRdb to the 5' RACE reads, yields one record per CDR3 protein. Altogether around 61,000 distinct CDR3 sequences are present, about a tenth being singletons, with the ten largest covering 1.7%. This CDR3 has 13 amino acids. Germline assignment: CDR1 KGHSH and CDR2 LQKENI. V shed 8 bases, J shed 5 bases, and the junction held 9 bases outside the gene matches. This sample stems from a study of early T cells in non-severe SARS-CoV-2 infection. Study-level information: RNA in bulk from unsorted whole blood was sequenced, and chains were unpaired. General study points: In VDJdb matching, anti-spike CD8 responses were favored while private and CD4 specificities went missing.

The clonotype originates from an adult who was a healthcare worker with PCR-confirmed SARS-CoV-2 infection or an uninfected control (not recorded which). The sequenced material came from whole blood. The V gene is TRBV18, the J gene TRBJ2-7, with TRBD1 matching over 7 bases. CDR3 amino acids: CASGRTTGNEQYF. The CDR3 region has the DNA TGTGCCAGCGGCCGGACGACAGGGAACGAGCAGTACTTC.